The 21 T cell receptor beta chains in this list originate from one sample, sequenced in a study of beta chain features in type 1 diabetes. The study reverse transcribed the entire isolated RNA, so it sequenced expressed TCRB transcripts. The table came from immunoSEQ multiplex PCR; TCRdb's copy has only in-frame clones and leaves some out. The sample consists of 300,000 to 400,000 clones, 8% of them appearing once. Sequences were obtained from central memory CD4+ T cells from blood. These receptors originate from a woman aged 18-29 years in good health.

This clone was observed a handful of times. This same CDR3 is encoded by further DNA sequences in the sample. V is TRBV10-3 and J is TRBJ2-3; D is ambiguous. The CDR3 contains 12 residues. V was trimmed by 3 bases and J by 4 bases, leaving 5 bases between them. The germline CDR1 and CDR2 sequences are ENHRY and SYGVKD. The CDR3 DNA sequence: TGTGCCATCAGTGAAAGGGCAGATACGCAGTATTTT. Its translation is CAISERADTQYF.

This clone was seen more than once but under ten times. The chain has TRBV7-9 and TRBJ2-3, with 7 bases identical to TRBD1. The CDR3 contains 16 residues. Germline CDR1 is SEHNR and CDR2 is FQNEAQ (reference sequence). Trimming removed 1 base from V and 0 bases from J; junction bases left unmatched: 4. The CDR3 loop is CASSLVQGRSTDTQYF. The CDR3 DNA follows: TGTGCCAGCAGCTTAGTACAGGGGCGAAGCACAGATACGCAGTATTTT.

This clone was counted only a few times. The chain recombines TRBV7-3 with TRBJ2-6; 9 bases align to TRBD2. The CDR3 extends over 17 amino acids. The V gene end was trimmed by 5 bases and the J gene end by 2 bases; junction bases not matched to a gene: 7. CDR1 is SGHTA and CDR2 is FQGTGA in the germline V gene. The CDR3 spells CASSMPGLAPGANVLTF. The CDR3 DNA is TGTGCCAGCAGCATGCCGGGACTAGCTCCTGGGGCCAACGTCCTGACTTTC. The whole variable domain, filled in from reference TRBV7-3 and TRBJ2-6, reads GAGVSQTPSNKVTEKGKYVELRCDPISGHTALYWYRQSLGQGPEFLIYFQGTGAADDSGLPNDRFFAVRPEGSVSTLKIQRTERGDSAVYLCASSMPGLAPGANVLTFGAGSRLTVL.

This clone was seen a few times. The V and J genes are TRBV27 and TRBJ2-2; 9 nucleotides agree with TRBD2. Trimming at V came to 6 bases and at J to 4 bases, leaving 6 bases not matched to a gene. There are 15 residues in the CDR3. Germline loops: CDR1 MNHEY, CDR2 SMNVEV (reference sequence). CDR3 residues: CASSRSGSFTGELFF. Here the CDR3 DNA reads TGTGCCAGCAGCCGTAGCGGGAGCTTCACCGGGGAGCTGTTTTTT.

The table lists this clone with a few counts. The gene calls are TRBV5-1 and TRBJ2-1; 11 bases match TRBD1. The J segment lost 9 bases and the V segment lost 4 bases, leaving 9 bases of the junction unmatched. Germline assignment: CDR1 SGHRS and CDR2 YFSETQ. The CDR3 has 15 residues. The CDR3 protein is CASSIGTGGGGEQFF. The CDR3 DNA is TGCGCCAGCAGCATAGGGACAGGGGGAGGTGGTGAGCAGTTCTTC.

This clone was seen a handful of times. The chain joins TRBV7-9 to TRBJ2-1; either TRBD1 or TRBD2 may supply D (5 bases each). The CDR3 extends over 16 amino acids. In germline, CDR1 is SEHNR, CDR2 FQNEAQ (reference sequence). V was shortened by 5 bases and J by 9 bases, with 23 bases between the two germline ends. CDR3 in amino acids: CASSPRGGQEAAEQFF. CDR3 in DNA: TGTGCCAGCAGCCCCCGTGGGGGTCAGGAAGCGGCTGAGCAGTTCTTC.

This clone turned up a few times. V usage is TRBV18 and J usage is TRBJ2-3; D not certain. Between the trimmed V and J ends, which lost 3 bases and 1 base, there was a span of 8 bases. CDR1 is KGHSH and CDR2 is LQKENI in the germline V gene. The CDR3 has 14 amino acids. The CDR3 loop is CASSPLRGTDTQYF. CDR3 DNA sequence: TGTGCCAGCTCACCCCTACGGGGCACAGATACGCAGTATTTT.

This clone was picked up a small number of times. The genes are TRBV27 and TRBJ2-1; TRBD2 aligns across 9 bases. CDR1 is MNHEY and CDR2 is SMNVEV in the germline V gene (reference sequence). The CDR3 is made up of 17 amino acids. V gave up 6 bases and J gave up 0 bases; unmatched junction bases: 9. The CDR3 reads CASRGHSGRDSYNEQFF. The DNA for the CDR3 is TGTGCCAGCAGAGGCCATAGCGGGAGAGACTCCTACAATGAGCAGTTCTTC.

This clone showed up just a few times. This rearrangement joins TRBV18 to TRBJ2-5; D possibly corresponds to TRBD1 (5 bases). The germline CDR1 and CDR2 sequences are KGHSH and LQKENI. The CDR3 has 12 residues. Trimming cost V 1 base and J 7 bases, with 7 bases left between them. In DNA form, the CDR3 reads TGTGCCAGCTCACCACAGGGGTCGACCCAGTACTTC. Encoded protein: CASSPQGSTQYF.

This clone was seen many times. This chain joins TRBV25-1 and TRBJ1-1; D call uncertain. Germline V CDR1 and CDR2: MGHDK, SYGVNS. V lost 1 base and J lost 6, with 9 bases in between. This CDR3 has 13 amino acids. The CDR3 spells CASSESSSAEAFF. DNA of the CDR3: TGTGCCAGCAGTGAATCCAGTTCCGCTGAAGCTTTCTTT.

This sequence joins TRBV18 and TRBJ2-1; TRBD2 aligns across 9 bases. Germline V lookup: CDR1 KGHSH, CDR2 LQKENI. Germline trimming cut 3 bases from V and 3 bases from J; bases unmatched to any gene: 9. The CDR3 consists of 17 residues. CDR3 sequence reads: CASSPTAGGPVYNEQFF. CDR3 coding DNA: TGTGCCAGCTCACCGACGGCGGGAGGGCCTGTCTACAATGAGCAGTTCTTC. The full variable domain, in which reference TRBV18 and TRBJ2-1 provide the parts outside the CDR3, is NAGVMQNPRHLVRRRGQEARLRCSPMKGHSHVYWYRQLPEEGLKFMVYLQKENIIDESGMPKERFSAEFPKEGPSILRIQQVVRGDSAAYFCASSPTAGGPVYNEQFFGPGTRLTVL.

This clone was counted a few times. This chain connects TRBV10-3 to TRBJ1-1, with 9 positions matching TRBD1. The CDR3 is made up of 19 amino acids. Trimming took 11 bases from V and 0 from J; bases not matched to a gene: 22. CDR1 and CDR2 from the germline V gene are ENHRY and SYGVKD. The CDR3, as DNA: TGTGCCGCTACAGGGGGCGTCCAAAATGCGGCCTATTTGAACACTGAAGCTTTCTTT. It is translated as CAATGGVQNAAYLNTEAFF.

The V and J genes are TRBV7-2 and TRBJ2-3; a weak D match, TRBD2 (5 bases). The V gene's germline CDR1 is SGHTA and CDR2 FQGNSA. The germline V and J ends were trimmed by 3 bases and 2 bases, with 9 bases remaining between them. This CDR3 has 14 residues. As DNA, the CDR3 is TGTGCCAGCAGCTTCCGAGCGGTCACAGATACGCAGTATTTT. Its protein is CASSFRAVTDTQYF.

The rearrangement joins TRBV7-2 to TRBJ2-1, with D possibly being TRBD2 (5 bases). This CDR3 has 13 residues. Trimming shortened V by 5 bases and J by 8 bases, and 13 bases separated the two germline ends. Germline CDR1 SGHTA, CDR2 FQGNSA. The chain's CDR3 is CASSTTRFYEQFF. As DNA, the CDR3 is TGTGCCAGCAGCACAACTAGGTTCTATGAGCAGTTCTTC.

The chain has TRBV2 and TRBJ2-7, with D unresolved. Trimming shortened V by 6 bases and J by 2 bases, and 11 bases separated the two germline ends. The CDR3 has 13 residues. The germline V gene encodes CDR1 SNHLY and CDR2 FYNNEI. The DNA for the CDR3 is TGTGCCAGCAGCTACCGCCAAACCTACGAGCAGTACTTC. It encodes CASSYRQTYEQYF.

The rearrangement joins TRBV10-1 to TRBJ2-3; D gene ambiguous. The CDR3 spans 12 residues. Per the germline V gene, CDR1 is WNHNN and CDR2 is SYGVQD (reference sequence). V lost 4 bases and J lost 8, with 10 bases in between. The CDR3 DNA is TGCGCCAGCAGTGGGACGACGGGTACGCAGTATTTT. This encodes CASSGTTGTQYF.

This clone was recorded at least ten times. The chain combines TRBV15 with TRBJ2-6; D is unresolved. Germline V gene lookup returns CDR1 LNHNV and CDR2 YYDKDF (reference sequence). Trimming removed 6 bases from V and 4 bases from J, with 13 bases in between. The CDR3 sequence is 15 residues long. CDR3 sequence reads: CATSGPSSGANVLTF. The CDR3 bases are TGTGCCACCAGTGGACCGTCTTCGGGGGCCAACGTCCTGACTTTC.

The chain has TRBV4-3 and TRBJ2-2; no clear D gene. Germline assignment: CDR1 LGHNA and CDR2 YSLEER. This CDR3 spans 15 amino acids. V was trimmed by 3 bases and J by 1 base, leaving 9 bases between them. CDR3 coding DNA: TGCGCCAGCAGCCAGCCCGGGCGGAACACCGGGGAGCTGTTTTTT. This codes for CASSQPGRNTGELFF.

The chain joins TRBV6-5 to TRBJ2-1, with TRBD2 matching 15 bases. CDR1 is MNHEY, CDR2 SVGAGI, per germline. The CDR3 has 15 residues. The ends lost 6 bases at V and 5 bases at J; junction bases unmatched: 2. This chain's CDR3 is CASSGLAGGNNEQFF. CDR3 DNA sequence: TGTGCCAGCAGCGGACTAGCGGGAGGGAACAATGAGCAGTTCTTC.

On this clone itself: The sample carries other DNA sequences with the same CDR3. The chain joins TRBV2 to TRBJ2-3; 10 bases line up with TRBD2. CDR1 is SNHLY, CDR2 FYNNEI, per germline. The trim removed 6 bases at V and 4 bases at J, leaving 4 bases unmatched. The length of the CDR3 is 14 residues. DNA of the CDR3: TGTGCCAGCAGAGCCGGGACTAGCGCAGATACGCAGTATTTT. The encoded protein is CASRAGTSADTQYF.

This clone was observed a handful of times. The chain's CDR3 is CASSQLGGLYEQYF. The CDR3 coding sequence is TGTGCCAGCAGCCAATTGGGGGGGCTCTACGAGCAGTACTTC. The chain uses TRBV6-6 and TRBJ2-7; perhaps TRBD2 as D (7 bases). V shed 6 bases and J shed 3 bases, with 15 bases lying between them. CDR3 size: 14 residues. CDR1 and CDR2 (germline): MNHNY, SVGAGI (reference sequence).